A single sample is the source of the 20 T cell receptor beta chains below, sequenced in a study of shared clonotypes between healthy human individuals. Libraries were prepared by immunoSEQ multiplex PCR; TCRdb keeps only in-frame clonotypes and omits some of them. This sample yields about 680,000 clones, of which about three quarters are seen a single time; around 2% belongs to the top ten. The sequenced sample consisted of memory CD4+ T cells sorted from blood. Subset reported: CD45RA-negative fraction. These receptors all stem from a woman aged 25 to 39 in good health.

The chain joins TRBV7-2 to TRBJ2-1; maybe TRBD2 (5 bases). There are 16 residues in the CDR3. Per germline, CDR1 SGHTA and CDR2 FQGNSA. Deletions cut 5 bases from V and 3 bases from J, with 17 bases between. In DNA, the CDR3 is TGTGCCAGCAGCCCCACGGTGCTGACTAACTACAATGAGCAGTTCTTC. This translates into CASSPTVLTNYNEQFF.

This sequence joins TRBV28 and TRBJ2-7; no clear D gene. Trimming took 8 bases from V and 4 from J, leaving 18 bases between them. The CDR3 has 14 amino acids. CDR1 is MDHEN and CDR2 is SYDVKM in the germline V gene. For the CDR3, the DNA is TGTGCCAGCGCGATCACGGGTTCGCTGTACGAGCAGTACTTC. Protein product: CASAITGSLYEQYF. Looking up the rest from reference TRBV28 and TRBJ2-7 gives the full variable domain: DVKVTQSSRYLVKRTGEKVFLECVQDMDHENMFWYRQDPGLGLRLIYFSYDVKMKEKGDIPEGYSVSREKKERFSLILESASTNQTSMYLCASAITGSLYEQYFGPGTRLTVT.

The chain links TRBV14 to TRBJ2-2; D remains unclear. The germline V gene has CDR1 SGHDN and CDR2 FVKESK. The CDR3 runs to 13 residues. Trimming pared 3 bases from V and 4 bases from J, leaving 6 bases between. CDR3 protein: CASSHQFTGELFF. CDR3 bases: TGTGCCAGCAGCCATCAATTCACCGGGGAGCTGTTTTTT.

This clone was seen only a few times. The genes are TRBV18 and TRBJ2-7, with 12 bases matching TRBD1. Trimming removed 4 bases from V and 5 bases from J; junction bases left unmatched: 15. Germline V gene sequence: CDR1 KGHSH, CDR2 LQKENI. The CDR3 has 18 amino acids. DNA of the CDR3: TGTGCCAGCTCACTAAATAGCCCGGGACAGGGGGCGTTTAACGAGCAGTACTTC. Translating gives CASSLNSPGQGAFNEQYF.

The chain combines TRBV25-1 with TRBJ2-4; TRBD2 is a possible D gene (6 bases). The germline V and J ends were trimmed by 4 bases and 2 bases, with 6 bases remaining between them. The germline V gene encodes CDR1 MGHDK and CDR2 SYGVNS. The CDR3 covers 13 residues. The CDR3 DNA reads TGTGCCAGCAGTGGGGACTCCAAAAACATTCAGTACTTC. Encoded protein: CASSGDSKNIQYF.

The V call is TRBV4-1, the J call TRBJ2-2; D is uncertain. Per germline, CDR1 MGHRA and CDR2 YSYEKL. V dropped 6 bases and J dropped 0 bases, with 8 bases sitting between them. This CDR3 has 14 residues. In nucleotides, the CDR3 is TGCGCCAGCAGATGGGATCCGAACACCGGGGAGCTGTTTTTT. Translated: CASRWDPNTGELFF.

For this clone: At one of its ends the junction is not consistent with the germline gene, which may arise from a read error. The rearrangement uses TRBV4-1 and TRBJ2-1; TRBD2 aligns across 9 bases. Germline-derived CDR1 and CDR2 are MGHRA and YSYEKL. The CDR3 consists of 20 residues. Here the CDR3 DNA reads TGCGCCAGCAGGCAAGAGATAGCGGGAGTAGTGGGGAACTCCTACAATGAGCAGTTCTTC. It encodes CASRQEIAGVVGNSYNEQFF.

The rearrangement links TRBV19 to TRBJ2-3; D is possibly TRBD1 (5 bases). V lost 6 bases, J lost 0 bases, and 13 bases lay in between. CDR3 size: 15 residues. CDR1 is LNHDA, CDR2 SQIVND, per germline (reference sequence). Written as DNA, the CDR3 is TGTGCCAGTAGCCCCGGTGGACAAAGCACAGATACGCAGTATTTT. It codes for CASSPGGQSTDTQYF.

The sample holds a few counts of this clone. The chain is built from TRBV19 and TRBJ1-2; the D gene is possibly TRBD1 (5 bases). Germline V gene lookup returns CDR1 LNHDA and CDR2 SQIVND (reference sequence). V gave up 7 bases and J gave up 0 bases, with 12 bases separating them. This CDR3 spans 14 amino acids. The CDR3: CASNPGQANYGYTF. CDR3 bases: TGTGCCAGTAACCCCGGACAAGCTAACTATGGCTACACCTTC.

V and J are TRBV28 and TRBJ2-7; D is unresolved. The CDR3 contains 17 residues. Per the germline V gene, CDR1 is MDHEN and CDR2 is SYDVKM. V lost 3 bases to trimming and J lost 0 bases, with 18 bases between them. The chain's CDR3 is CASSFAIGLSTSYEQYF. The CDR3 DNA reads TGTGCCAGCAGTTTTGCGATTGGCCTATCTACCTCCTACGAGCAGTACTTC.

The rearrangement links TRBV25-1 to TRBJ2-1; the D is unclear. The CDR3 sequence is 18 residues long. With 2 bases removed from V and 0 bases from J, the gap between germline ends came to 17 bases. Germline-derived CDR1 and CDR2 are MGHDK and SYGVNS. This CDR3 is CASSEETLTPNSYNEQFF. In nucleotides, the CDR3 is TGTGCCAGCAGTGAAGAGACCTTGACCCCGAACTCCTACAATGAGCAGTTCTTC.

The gene calls are TRBV27 and TRBJ2-3, with 9 bases lining up with TRBD1. Germline CDR1 reads MNHEY; CDR2 reads SMNVEV (reference sequence). The CDR3 spans 17 residues. Unmatched junction bases numbered 4, after V lost 0 bases and J lost 0 bases. CDR3 DNA: TGTGCCAGCAGTTTATCGCCGGGACAGGGTAGCACAGATACGCAGTATTTT. Translated: CASSLSPGQGSTDTQYF.

The rearrangement joins TRBV10-3 to TRBJ2-7, with a weak D call TRBD2 (6 bases). Germline CDR1 ENHRY, CDR2 SYGVKD. The CDR3 spans 12 residues. The germline V and J ends were trimmed by 10 bases and 2 bases, with 12 bases remaining between them. CDR3 sequence reads: CATGSGAYEQYF. The CDR3, as DNA: TGTGCCACCGGATCGGGGGCCTACGAGCAGTACTTC.

The sample holds one count of this clone. The V call is TRBV5-1, the J call TRBJ2-1; 10 nucleotides agree with TRBD1. CDR1 is SGHRS, CDR2 YFSETQ, per germline. The J segment lost 4 bases and the V segment lost 4 bases, leaving 8 bases of the junction unmatched. This CDR3 is 16 amino acids long. The CDR3 DNA sequence: TGCGCCAGCAGCCGGGAAGGGACAGGGGATTACAATGAGCAGTTCTTC. This sequence encodes CASSREGTGDYNEQFF.

This clone was counted a single time. The chain employs TRBV30 and TRBJ2-5; 13 bases match TRBD2. V shed 4 bases, J shed 5 bases, and the junction held 4 bases outside the gene matches. The CDR3 totals 14 residues. Germline CDR1 GTSNPN, CDR2 SVGIG (reference sequence). The CDR3 region is CAWTQTSGGETQYF. The CDR3 DNA reads TGTGCCTGGACCCAGACTAGCGGGGGGGAGACCCAGTACTTC. The whole variable domain, remainder taken from reference TRBV30 and TRBJ2-5, is SQTIHQWPATLVQPVGSPLSLECTVEGTSNPNLYWYRQAAGRGLQLLFYSVGIGQISSEVPQNLSASRPQDRQFILSSKKLLLSDSGFYLCAWTQTSGGETQYFGPGTRLLVL.

This clone has only one observation. This chain uses TRBV30 with TRBJ1-2; D perhaps matches TRBD1 (5 bases). V lost 2 bases to trimming and J lost 3 bases, with 7 bases between them. Germline loops: CDR1 GTSNPN, CDR2 SVGIG (reference sequence). The CDR3 sequence is 12 residues long. In DNA, the CDR3 is TGTGCCTGGAGTTTGGGGGACTATGGCTACACCTTC. Protein: CAWSLGDYGYTF.

Only a few counts were recorded for this clone. The CDR3: CASSYAGTSDTDTQYF. For the CDR3, the DNA is TGTGCCAGCAGCTATGCCGGAACTAGCGACACAGATACGCAGTATTTT. The J gene is TRBJ2-3, the V gene TRBV5-8; 7 bases map to TRBD2. V lost 3 bases to trimming and J lost 2 bases; unmatched junction nucleotides: 9. There are 16 residues in the CDR3. From germline, CDR1 is SGHTS and CDR2 YDEGEE.

This clone was seen once. The V and J genes are TRBV6-4 and TRBJ2-1; 9 positions agree with TRBD1. The CDR3 consists of 16 residues. CDR1 is MRHNA and CDR2 is SNTAGT in the germline V gene. V shed 3 bases, J shed 1 base, and the junction held 4 bases outside the gene matches. The CDR3: CASSEDRGKSYNEQFF. The CDR3 DNA follows: TGTGCCAGCAGTGAAGACAGGGGGAAGTCCTACAATGAGCAGTTCTTC.

This chain joins TRBV5-5 and TRBJ1-1; 10 nucleotides match TRBD1. The CDR3 totals 15 residues. Trimming at V came to 2 bases and at J to 4 bases, leaving 5 bases not matched to a gene. Per germline, CDR1 SGHKS and CDR2 YYEKEE (reference sequence). The CDR3 loop is CASSFSRDRGTEAFF. The CDR3 DNA sequence: TGTGCCAGCAGCTTTTCCCGGGACAGGGGCACTGAAGCTTTCTTT.

This chain links TRBV2 with TRBJ1-2, with D possibly being TRBD1 (6 bases). Germline CDR1 and CDR2: SNHLY and FYNNEI. With 0 bases removed from V and 4 bases from J, the gap between germline ends came to 12 bases. This CDR3 is 15 amino acids long. The CDR3: CASSEAQGLTYGYTF. In DNA, the CDR3 is TGTGCCAGCAGTGAAGCGCAGGGGTTAACCTATGGCTACACCTTC.